This T cell receptor (beta chain) was found in a study of shared clonotypes between healthy human individuals. Overall study: Researchers assigned three CD4 naive, three CD4 memory, two CD8 naive and one CD8 memory plate to each donor. Broader study findings: Tissue TCR repertoires likely differ from these blood-only repertoires. Generation probabilities of non-shared clonotypes were lower (relative to those shared by all four donors).

Those who donated were healthy HIV-negative adults, with no recent acute infections or vaccinations reported. The V gene's germline CDR1 is LGHNA and CDR2 YSLEER. With 0 bases removed from V and 8 bases from J, the gap between germline ends came to 13 bases. The CDR3 consists of 15 residues. In the case of this clone: Antigen unknown.

TCRdb keeps only in-frame clones here, not all; method: immunoSEQ multiplex PCR. Of millions of clones in the sample, 85% to 95% were seen once. Material: naive CD4+ T cells sorted from blood. Subset here: CD45RA+ positively selected. The clonotype comes from a man aged 18 to 29 in good health. This chain joins TRBV4-3 and TRBJ1-4; tentative D call: TRBD1 (6 bases). CDR3 in amino acids: CASSQDRGQGEKLFF. For the CDR3, the DNA is TGCGCCAGCAGCCAAGATCGGGGGCAGGGGGAAAAACTGTTTTTT.